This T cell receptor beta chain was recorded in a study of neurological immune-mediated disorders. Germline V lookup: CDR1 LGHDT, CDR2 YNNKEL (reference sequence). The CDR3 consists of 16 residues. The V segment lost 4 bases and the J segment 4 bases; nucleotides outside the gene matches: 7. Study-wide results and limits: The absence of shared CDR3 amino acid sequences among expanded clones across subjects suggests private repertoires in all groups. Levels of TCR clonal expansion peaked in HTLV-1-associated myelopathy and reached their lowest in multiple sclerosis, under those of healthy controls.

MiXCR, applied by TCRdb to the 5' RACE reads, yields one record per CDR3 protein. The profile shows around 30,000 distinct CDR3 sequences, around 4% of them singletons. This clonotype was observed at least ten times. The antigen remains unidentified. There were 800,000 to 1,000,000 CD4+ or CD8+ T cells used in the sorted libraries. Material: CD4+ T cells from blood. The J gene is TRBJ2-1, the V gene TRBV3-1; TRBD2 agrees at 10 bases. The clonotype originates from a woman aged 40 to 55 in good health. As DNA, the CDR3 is TGTGCCAGCAGCCCCTTTAGCGGGGGGTCGTACAATGAGCAGTTCTTC. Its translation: CASSPFSGGSYNEQFF.